What follows are 29 T cell receptor beta chains derived from one specimen sequenced in a study of blood T cell repertoires in COVID-19. The assay was immunoSEQ multiplex PCR, and TCRdb's table has in-frame clones only and misses some. The profile shows fewer than 35,000 clones, approximately 92% of them singletons. The sequenced sample was peripheral blood. These receptor sequences come from a man at least 80 years old with acute or convalescent COVID-19.

J is TRBJ2-1 and V is TRBV5-5, with D possibly TRBD2 on 5 matching bases. CDR1 and CDR2 from the germline V gene are SGHKS and YYEKEE (reference sequence). The CDR3 is made up of 12 amino acids. The V gene lost 7 bases and the J gene lost 12 bases, with 17 bases spanning the gap. The CDR3 reads CASFSTGVAQFF. Written as DNA, the CDR3 is TGTGCCAGCTTCTCCACCGGGGTGGCGCAGTTCTTC.

In this sample, this clone turned up once. V gene TRBV5-1 combines with J gene TRBJ2-2; weak D call: TRBD1 (6 bases). CDR1 is SGHRS, CDR2 YFSETQ, per germline. CDR3 size: 15 residues. The V and J ends lost 0 bases and 9 bases respectively, with 15 bases between them. CDR3: CASSLDRVMARELFF. CDR3 bases: TGCGCCAGCAGCTTGGACAGGGTGATGGCCCGGGAGCTGTTTTTT.

The J gene is TRBJ2-7, the V gene TRBV4-1, with TRBD1 identical over 7 bases. Germline-derived CDR1 and CDR2 are MGHRA and YSYEKL. Trimming removed 3 bases from V and 0 bases from J; junction bases left unmatched: 5. The CDR3 spans 15 residues. CDR3 bases: TGCGCCAGCAGCCATCAGAGACAGGGCTCCTACGAGCAGTACTTC. As protein: CASSHQRQGSYEQYF.

The V and J genes are TRBV5-1 and TRBJ2-4; maybe TRBD2 (6 bases). CDR1 is SGHRS and CDR2 is YFSETQ in the germline V gene. The length of the CDR3 is 12 residues. With 0 bases removed from V and 13 bases from J, the gap between germline ends came to 11 bases. CDR3 nucleotide sequence: TGCGCCAGCAGCTTGGGAACTAGCTTACAGTACTTC. Amino acids: CASSLGTSLQYF. The entire variable domain, with the rest obtained from reference TRBV5-1 and TRBJ2-4, is as follows: KAGVTQTPRYLIKTRGQQVTLSCSPISGHRSVSWYQQTPGQGLQFLFEYFSETQRNKGNFPGRFSGRQFSNSRSEMNVSTLELGDSALYLCASSLGTSLQYFGAGTRLSVL.

This clone was picked up one time. This chain links TRBV7-9 with TRBJ1-2; tentative D call: TRBD1 (5 bases). V was shortened by 1 base and J by 2 bases, with 8 bases between the two germline ends. The CDR3 runs 14 residues. Germline CDR1 and CDR2: SEHNR and FQNEAQ (reference sequence). In DNA, the CDR3 is TGTGCCAGCAGCTTAGGGGCAGGGAACTATGGCTACACCTTC. It yields the protein CASSLGAGNYGYTF.

The CDR3 spells CASSRQGDPEAFF. As DNA, the CDR3 is TGTGCCAGCTCGCGACAGGGGGACCCTGAAGCTTTCTTT. The rearrangement joins TRBV18 to TRBJ1-1, with 9 positions matching TRBD1. Germline CDR1 KGHSH, CDR2 LQKENI. The CDR3 is 13 amino acids. After removal of 6 bases from V and 6 bases from J, the junction contained 5 bases not matched to a gene.

The chain is built from TRBV2 and TRBJ2-3; 7 bases are shared with TRBD2. CDR3 size: 14 residues. Unmatched junction bases numbered 8, after V lost 5 bases and J lost 6 bases. Germline V gene data show CDR1 as SNHLY and CDR2 as FYNNEI. This CDR3 reads CASSPLPAGDTQYF. The DNA of the CDR3 is TGTGCCAGCAGTCCTCTTCCAGCGGGGGATACGCAGTATTTT. Full variable domain (remainder filled in from reference TRBV2 and TRBJ2-3): EPEVTQTPSHQVTQMGQEVILRCVPISNHLYFYWYRQILGQKVEFLVSFYNNEISEKSEIFDDQFSVERPDGSNFTLKIRSTKLEDSAMYFCASSPLPAGDTQYFGPGTRLTVL.

The chain combines TRBV27 with TRBJ2-2; D perhaps matches TRBD2 (5 bases). This CDR3 region has 19 residues. V dropped 1 base and J dropped 1 base, with 19 bases sitting between them. Looked up from germline, CDR1 is MNHEY and CDR2 is SMNVEV (reference sequence). CDR3 sequence: CASSLFSIGLAGNTGELFF. The DNA of the CDR3 is TGTGCCAGCAGTTTATTCTCTATTGGGCTAGCCGGGAACACCGGGGAGCTGTTTTTT.

The chain is built from TRBV7-9 and TRBJ2-2; D perhaps matches TRBD2 (6 bases). V lost 8 bases to trimming and J lost 4 bases, with 17 bases between them. This CDR3 region has 15 residues. CDR1 and CDR2 (germline): SEHNR, FQNEAQ (reference sequence). CDR3 amino acids: CASSVQAGRTGELFF. The CDR3, as DNA: TGTGCCAGCTCCGTCCAAGCGGGTCGCACCGGGGAGCTGTTTTTT.

The rearrangement joins TRBV18 to TRBJ2-7, with D tentatively TRBD1 (6 bases). There are 14 residues in the CDR3. V was shortened by 0 bases and J by 3 bases, with 9 bases between the two germline ends. CDR1 and CDR2 (germline): KGHSH, LQKENI. The CDR3, as DNA: TGTGCCAGCTCACCACCACAGGGCCTCTACGAGCAGTACTTC. Translating it yields CASSPPQGLYEQYF.

The rearrangement uses TRBV24-1 and TRBJ1-1, with a possible D match to TRBD1 (5 bases). This CDR3 contains 14 residues. Between the trimmed V and J ends, which lost 7 bases and 5 bases, there was a span of 16 bases. Germline V gene lookup returns CDR1 KGHDR and CDR2 SFDVKD. The CDR3 is CATRGVGGETEAFF. DNA of the CDR3: TGTGCCACCAGAGGGGTCGGGGGGGAGACTGAAGCTTTCTTT.

The CDR3 coding sequence is TGTGCCAGCAGCCAAGGGACATCTAGCACTGAAGCTTTCTTT. This codes for CASSQGTSSTEAFF. V gene TRBV3-1 (or the pseudogene TRBV3-2) combines with J gene TRBJ1-1; possibly TRBD1 for D (5 bases). This CDR3 has 14 residues. Germline V gene sequence: CDR1 LGHDT, CDR2 YNNKEL (reference sequence). The V end was cut by 1 base, the J end by 4 bases, with 10 bases between.

V is TRBV18 and J is TRBJ2-2; a weak D match, TRBD1 (6 bases). V lost 2 bases to trimming and J lost 6 bases, with 10 bases between them. This CDR3 has 14 amino acids. From germline, CDR1 is KGHSH and CDR2 LQKENI. The CDR3 here is CASSPGSGAGELFF. CDR3 in DNA: TGTGCCAGCTCACCAGGATCAGGGGCCGGGGAGCTGTTTTTT.

V gene TRBV28 combines with J gene TRBJ1-2; D may be TRBD1 (6 bases). Trimming took 5 bases from V and 4 from J, leaving 17 bases between them. CDR3 size: 15 residues. CDR1 MDHEN and CDR2 SYDVKM come from the germline V gene. The CDR3 nucleotides are TGTGCCAGCAGTCCTCCCTCCGCAGGGGTCTATGGCTACACCTTC. It specifies CASSPPSAGVYGYTF.

V is TRBV30 and J is TRBJ2-3, with D tentatively TRBD2 (6 bases). The germline CDR1 and CDR2 sequences are GTSNPN and SVGIG (reference sequence). This CDR3 has 12 residues. V lost 7 bases to trimming and J lost 6 bases, with 14 bases between them. The CDR3 protein is CASQGGGDTQYF. The CDR3 DNA reads as TGTGCCTCCCAGGGTGGGGGGGATACGCAGTATTTT.

The V call is TRBV2, the J call TRBJ1-1, with unresolved D. Germline assignment: CDR1 SNHLY and CDR2 FYNNEI. This CDR3 is built from 13 residues. V shed 7 bases and J shed 8 bases, with 17 bases lying between them. The CDR3 DNA sequence: TGTGCCAGCACCAGCGAGTGGAGGCACGAAGCTTTCTTT. Translation gives CASTSEWRHEAFF.

V usage is TRBV5-1 and J usage is TRBJ1-5; D might be TRBD1 (5 bases). The CDR3 is made up of 15 amino acids. Between the trimmed V and J ends, which lost 4 bases and 4 bases, there was a span of 15 bases. Looked up from germline, CDR1 is SGHRS and CDR2 is YFSETQ. The CDR3 protein is CASSLDIQPNQPQHF. In nucleotides, the CDR3 is TGCGCCAGCAGCCTGGACATACAACCGAATCAGCCCCAGCATTTT.

The chain carries TRBV30 and TRBJ1-2; the D is unclear. The CDR3 loop spans 14 amino acids. V lost 1 base to trimming and J lost 5 bases, with 14 bases between them. Per germline, CDR1 GTSNPN and CDR2 SVGIG (reference sequence). The CDR3 DNA is TGTGCCTGGAGTGGGGGAGGAACGTTTTATGGCTACACCTTC. It specifies CAWSGGGTFYGYTF.

The chain employs TRBV10-2 and TRBJ1-2; no definite D call. V was pared by 6 bases and J by 3 bases, with 5 bases between. The CDR3 is made up of 11 amino acids. CDR1 is WSHSY and CDR2 is SAAADI in the germline V gene. CDR3 nucleotide sequence: TGCGCCAGCAGCGGGGACTATGGCTACACCTTC. This encodes CASSGDYGYTF.

This sequence joins TRBV25-1 and TRBJ1-4, with TRBD1 identical over 8 bases. The V gene's germline CDR1 is MGHDK and CDR2 SYGVNS. There are 15 residues in the CDR3. After removal of 2 bases from V and 6 bases from J, the junction contained 5 bases not matched to a gene. Written as DNA, the CDR3 is TGTGCCAGCAGTGAAAGGACAGGGTTTGATGAAAAACTGTTTTTT. Protein: CASSERTGFDEKLFF.

Written as DNA, the CDR3 is TGTGCCAGTAGTTCCCGGTCTAGCGGGAGGGGGGATACGCAGTATTTT. Translating it yields CASSSRSSGRGDTQYF. The rearrangement joins TRBV19 to TRBJ2-3; 12 nucleotides line up with TRBD2. V lost 5 bases and J lost 6; bases outside the gene matches: 9. This CDR3 contains 16 residues. Germline V gene sequence: CDR1 LNHDA, CDR2 SQIVND (reference sequence).

This chain links TRBV10-3 with TRBJ2-3; 10 positions agree with TRBD1. V gave up 3 bases and J gave up 1 base; unmatched junction bases: 4. CDR1 is ENHRY and CDR2 is SYGVKD in the germline V gene. The CDR3 sequence is 16 residues long. The CDR3: CAISDRTGGGTDTQYF. CDR3 nucleotides: TGTGCCATCAGTGACCGGACAGGGGGAGGCACAGATACGCAGTATTTT.

The chain carries TRBV5-1 and TRBJ2-3, with TRBD2 matching 10 bases. Germline V gene lookup returns CDR1 SGHRS and CDR2 YFSETQ. The junction had 14 bases not matched to a gene; V was cut back by 4 bases and J by 6 bases. CDR3 length: 17 amino acids. In DNA form, the CDR3 reads TGCGCCAGCAGCCCCCGGGCTAGCGGGGGAGGGAAGGATACGCAGTATTTT. Translating gives CASSPRASGGGKDTQYF.

In nucleotides, the CDR3 is TGCGCCAGCAGCTTGGGCGAGAACACTGAAGCTTTCTTT. Protein: CASSLGENTEAFF. The rearrangement links TRBV5-1 to TRBJ1-1; D uncertain. This CDR3 is 13 amino acids long. The germline CDR1 and CDR2 sequences are SGHRS and YFSETQ. V shed 0 bases and J shed 1 base, with 4 bases lying between them. Full variable domain (outside the CDR3, taken from reference TRBV5-1 and TRBJ1-1): KAGVTQTPRYLIKTRGQQVTLSCSPISGHRSVSWYQQTPGQGLQFLFEYFSETQRNKGNFPGRFSGRQFSNSRSEMNVSTLELGDSALYLCASSLGENTEAFFGQGTRLTVV.

The rearrangement uses TRBV6-5 and TRBJ1-2; tentatively, D is TRBD1 (5 bases). Between the trimmed V and J ends, which lost 6 bases and 4 bases, there was a span of 18 bases. Germline values: CDR1 MNHEY, CDR2 SVGAGI. This CDR3 has 15 amino acids. The CDR3 coding sequence is TGTGCCAGCAGAACCACCGGGACTGCTGTCTATGGCTACACCTTC. Translated, it gives CASRTTGTAVYGYTF.

The J gene is TRBJ2-6, the V gene TRBV5-1, with D tentatively TRBD2 (5 bases). Germline assignment: CDR1 SGHRS and CDR2 YFSETQ. The CDR3 has 17 amino acids. Trimming shortened V by 4 bases and J by 2 bases, and 16 bases separated the two germline ends. The CDR3 region is CASSRQYRGTGANVLTF. For the CDR3, the DNA is TGCGCCAGCAGCCGACAATATAGAGGGACTGGGGCCAACGTCCTGACTTTC.

V and J are TRBV7-9 and TRBJ1-2, with D unresolved. Germline V gene data show CDR1 as SEHNR and CDR2 as FQNEAQ (reference sequence). V lost 5 bases and J lost 3, with 10 bases in between. The CDR3 spans 13 residues. CDR3 nucleotides: TGTGCCAGCAGCCAGTCGGGAGACTATGGCTACACCTTC. Its protein product is CASSQSGDYGYTF.

The chain couples TRBV5-1 to TRBJ2-1; 9 bases fit TRBD2. The ends lost 4 bases at V and 5 bases at J; junction bases unmatched: 7. CDR3 length: 15 amino acids. From germline, CDR1 is SGHRS and CDR2 YFSETQ. CDR3 DNA: TGCGCCAGCAGCCATGCTAGCGGGAATAACAATGAGCAGTTCTTC. It translates to CASSHASGNNNEQFF.

The chain joins TRBV5-4 to TRBJ2-3; perhaps TRBD1 as D (6 bases). The CDR3 spans 16 residues. The germline V gene has CDR1 SGHNT and CDR2 YYREEE (reference sequence). Trimming took off 4 bases at V and 9 bases at J, with 24 bases between the two ends. The CDR3 sequence is CASSLDRTEIDETQYF. In nucleotides, the CDR3 is TGTGCCAGCAGCCTCGACAGGACGGAGATCGATGAAACGCAGTATTTT.